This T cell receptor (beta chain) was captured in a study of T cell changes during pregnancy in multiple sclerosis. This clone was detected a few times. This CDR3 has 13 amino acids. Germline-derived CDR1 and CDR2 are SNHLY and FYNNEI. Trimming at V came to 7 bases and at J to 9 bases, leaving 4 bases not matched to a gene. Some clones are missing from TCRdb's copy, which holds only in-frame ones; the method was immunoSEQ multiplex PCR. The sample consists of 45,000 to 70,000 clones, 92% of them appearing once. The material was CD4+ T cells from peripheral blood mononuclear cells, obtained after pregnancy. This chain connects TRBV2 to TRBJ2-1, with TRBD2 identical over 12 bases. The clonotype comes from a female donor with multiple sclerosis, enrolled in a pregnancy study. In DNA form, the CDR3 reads TGTGCCAGCACCTCTAGCGGGGGGGGTGAGCAGTTCTTC. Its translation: CASTSSGGGEQFF.